The clone carrying this TCR beta chain was detected a few times. This sample is drawn from a study of spatial heterogeneity in lung cancer. The time point was: sample taken at primary tumor resection. Tumor, nontumor lung or frozen PBMC supplied whole RNA, sequenced without sorting. Each molecule of TCR cDNA was tagged with one unique molecular identifier. TCRdb independently ran MiXCR on the 5' RACE reads; one entry per CDR3 protein. The table records roughly 54,000 distinct CDR3 sequences, 7.5% to 9% of them present only once. Here the sequenced sample was PBMCs, taken at surgery. This clonotype originated in a female donor with early-stage non-small cell lung cancer.

This CDR3 reads CASHGGLASDTQYF. The CDR3 DNA is TGCGCCAGCCACGGGGGGCTAGCGTCAGATACGCAGTATTTT. The chain joins TRBV5-1 to TRBJ2-3; D perhaps matches TRBD2 (7 bases). This CDR3 comprises 14 residues. Germline V gene data show CDR1 as SGHRS and CDR2 as YFSETQ. The V end was cut by 7 bases, the J end by 4 bases, with 16 bases between.